A selection of T cell receptor beta chains follows, all from one sample in a study of early T cells in non-severe SARS-CoV-2 infection. Each CDR3 protein gets one entry after TCRdb re-called the 5' RACE reads with MiXCR. The table shows 53,000 or so distinct CDR3 sequences, with approximately 9.4% occurring only once. The sample comprised whole blood. The receptors derive from an adult who was a healthcare worker with PCR-confirmed SARS-CoV-2 infection or an uninfected control (not recorded which). Both conserved end residues are part of each CDR3. The D gene is left open where the match is weak. Size tells how often a clone was seen (once, few, many) or the class of an expanded clone, and some rows leave it out.

V gene,D gene,clone size,J gene,CDR3 DNA,CDR3 protein
TRBV6-1,TRBD1,many,TRBJ1-1,TGTGCCAGCAGTGAACTCGGACGGGCAGGGGGTCAAGCTTTCTTT,CASSELGRAGGQAFF
TRBV6-9,TRBD1,many,TRBJ1-1,TGTGCCAGCAGTTATCGCCCTCCTACAGGGGGAAACACTGAAGCTTTCTTT,CASSYRPPTGGNTEAFF
TRBV7-2,.,.,TRBJ1-1,TGTGCCAGCAGCTTTAACGGTGTGAACACTGAAGCTTTCTTT,CASSFNGVNTEAFF
TRBV6-5,.,.,TRBJ1-3,TGTGCCAGCAGTTACTCCCGGGGGCTAGTCGGAAACACCATATATTTT,CASSYSRGLVGNTIYF
TRBV27,.,many,TRBJ1-5,TGTGCCAGCAGCCTTACCGGGCCCACGGCCCAGCATTTT,CASSLTGPTAQHF
TRBV4-2,.,few,TRBJ2-1,TGTGCCAGCAGAGCGAACAATGAGCAGTTCTTC,CASRANNEQFF
TRBV11-2,.,many,TRBJ1-5,TGTGCCAGCAGCTTAAGACAGTCAGGGGTCCCTCAGCCCCAGCATTTT,CASSLRQSGVPQPQHF
TRBV7-9,.,few,TRBJ2-1,TGTGCCAGCAGCTTACGCTGGGCCCGCGATGAGCAGTTCTTC,CASSLRWARDEQFF
TRBV15,.,few,TRBJ2-3,TGTGCCACCAGCAGAAGACAGGATACTAGCACAGATACGCAGTATTTT,CATSRRQDTSTDTQYF
TRBV7-8,TRBD2,.,TRBJ2-1,TGTGCCAGCAGCTTAGGGCGAAGCGGGAGCTCCTACAATGAGCAGTTCTTC,CASSLGRSGSSYNEQFF
TRBV5-1,.,few,TRBJ2-5,TGCGCCAGCAGCTTCCAGGACACACAGCAAGAGACCCAGTACTTC,CASSFQDTQQETQYF
TRBV28,TRBD2,few,TRBJ2-1,TGTGCCAGCAGTCCCGTCCCCCGGGACTATAAAGGGGAGCAGTTCTTC,CASSPVPRDYKGEQFF
TRBV20-1,TRBD1,.,TRBJ1-6,TGCAGTGCTTCCCGGGACAGGGATCATGCACCCCTCCACTTT,CSASRDRDHAPLHF
TRBV9,.,many,TRBJ2-3,TGTGCCAGCAGCGCCCAGGGGTCCAGGGGCACAGATACGCAGTATTTT,CASSAQGSRGTDTQYF
TRBV7-9,.,many,TRBJ2-4,TGTGCCAGCAGCTTAGCGTCAGGCGGAAATCCCAAAAACATTCAGTACTTC,CASSLASGGNPKNIQYF
TRBV29-1,.,.,TRBJ2-5,TGCAGCGTTGAAGAAGGGGGAGGAGGAGGAGAGACCCAGTACTTC,CSVEEGGGGGETQYF
TRBV12-3/TRBV12-4,TRBD2,few,TRBJ2-1,TGTGCCAGCAGTCCAGGCTCCGGGACTAGCGCCACCTACAATGAGCAGTTCTTC,CASSPGSGTSATYNEQFF
TRBV2,TRBD1,few,TRBJ1-5,TGTGCCAGCAGTGAAGCGACAGGGATGGTAGGTCAGCCCCAGCATTTT,CASSEATGMVGQPQHF
TRBV11-1,.,.,TRBJ2-5,TGTGCCAGCAGACGCACGGGGGAGACCCAGTACTTC,CASRRTGETQYF
TRBV7-6,.,.,TRBJ2-7,TGTGCCAGCAGCGTAGCGGTAACCTACGAGCAGTACTTC,CASSVAVTYEQYF
TRBV2,TRBD1,few,TRBJ2-3,TGTGCCAGCAGTGAAGCCGGGACAGCGGCAGATACGCAGTATTTT,CASSEAGTAADTQYF
TRBV3-1,.,.,TRBJ1-1,TGTGCCAGCAGGGGAGGGAGATACACTGAAGCTTTCTTT,CASRGGRYTEAFF
TRBV29-1,.,few,TRBJ2-1,TGCAGCGTTCGCCCGGGACTCAGCTCCTACAATGAGCAGTTCTTC,CSVRPGLSSYNEQFF
TRBV2,.,few,TRBJ1-2,TGTGCCAGCAGTGTCGGCCGTGTCCGCTACACCTTC,CASSVGRVRYTF
TRBV11-3,.,many,TRBJ1-1,TGTGCCAGCAGCATAGACACTGAAGCTTTCTTT,CASSIDTEAFF
TRBV7-2,.,.,TRBJ2-3,TGTGCCAGCAGCTTAGACGGGGGTCCAGATACGCAGTATTTT,CASSLDGGPDTQYF
TRBV3-1,.,many,TRBJ2-1,TGTGCCAGCAGCCCCGACGGGGCACCCTACAATGAGCAGTTCTTC,CASSPDGAPYNEQFF
TRBV5-5,.,few,TRBJ1-4,TGTGCCAGCAGCTTGGCTTCTAGGGGCACCAATGAAAAACTGTTTTTT,CASSLASRGTNEKLFF
TRBV7-9,TRBD2,many,TRBJ2-3,TGTGCCAGCAGCTTACCCCTCCGGACTAGCCAAGAGTGGTCTAGCACAGATACGCAGTATTTT,CASSLPLRTSQEWSSTDTQYF
TRBV7-2,TRBD1,.,TRBJ1-2,TGTGCCAGCAGCTCCGGACAGGGGAGAGGAGAAGGCTACACCTTC,CASSSGQGRGEGYTF
TRBV11-3,.,many,TRBJ1-1,TGTGCCAGCAGCTTCGTCATGAACACTGAAGCTTTCTTT,CASSFVMNTEAFF
TRBV29-1,TRBD1,few,TRBJ2-7,TGCAGCGTGGAGACAGGGGCCCTATACGAGCAGTACTTC,CSVETGALYEQYF
TRBV6-4,.,many,TRBJ2-1,TGTGCCAGCAGTGAGGGCTGGACTAGGGGGTTCAATGAGCAGTTCTTC,CASSEGWTRGFNEQFF
TRBV28,TRBD2,medium-sized,TRBJ2-2,TGTGCCAGCAGTCCCGGGACTAGCGGGGACGAAGGGGAGCTGTTTTTT,CASSPGTSGDEGELFF
TRBV6-6,TRBD2,many,TRBJ2-3,TGTGCCAGCAGTTACGAAGCTAGCGGGGTCACAGATACGCAGTATTTT,CASSYEASGVTDTQYF
TRBV6-6,.,few,TRBJ1-2,TGTGCCAGCAGCATAGGGGGGGGATCGGACTATGGCTACACCTTC,CASSIGGGSDYGYTF
TRBV7-9,TRBD2,.,TRBJ2-5,TGTGCCAGCAGCTTATCAGCGGGAGCGGAGACCCAGTACTTC,CASSLSAGAETQYF
TRBV29-1,.,many,TRBJ2-2,TGCAGCGTTGAGGCTGCACGGAACACCGGGGAGCTGTTTTTT,CSVEAARNTGELFF
TRBV2,.,many,TRBJ2-1,TGTGCCAGCAGACGGGACTCCTCACCTAGCTCCTACAATGAGCAGTTCTTC,CASRRDSSPSSYNEQFF
TRBV11-1,.,few,TRBJ2-1,TGTGCCAGCAGCTCGCCAAGGGCTGCGGGTTACAATGAGCAGTTCTTC,CASSSPRAAGYNEQFF
TRBV12-3/TRBV12-4,.,few,TRBJ2-5,TGTGCCAGCAGTTTAGGGCTAGCCGGGACCCAGTACTTC,CASSLGLAGTQYF
TRBV28,TRBD1,.,TRBJ2-7,TGTGCCAGCAGTTTTCGGACAGGGTACTCCTACGAGCAGTACTTC,CASSFRTGYSYEQYF
TRBV29-1,TRBD1,many,TRBJ1-1,TGCAGCGTTGGGGACAGGGTGAGAACTGAAGCTTTCTTT,CSVGDRVRTEAFF
TRBV11-2,.,many,TRBJ1-4,TGTGCCAGCAGCCCGAGCGGGCCAACTAATGAAAAACTGTTTTTT,CASSPSGPTNEKLFF
TRBV4-1,.,.,TRBJ2-3,TGCGCCAGCAGCCAAGTTCAGGGTTGGGAAGATACGCAGTATTTT,CASSQVQGWEDTQYF
TRBV7-9,.,many,TRBJ1-5,TGTGCCAGCAGCTTAGGGGCAGGTGACTTCAGCAATCAGCCCCAGCATTTT,CASSLGAGDFSNQPQHF
TRBV29-1,.,many,TRBJ2-6,TGCAGCGTTGCCCGGGACATCCACTCTGGGGCCAACGTCCTGACTTTC,CSVARDIHSGANVLTF
TRBV20-1,TRBD1,many,TRBJ1-3,TGCTCCGGGGGACAGGGAAACACCATATATTTT,CSGGQGNTIYF
TRBV29-1,.,many,TRBJ2-7,TGCAGCGTAAGGCACAGCAGGGTCGGGTACGAGCAGTACTTC,CSVRHSRVGYEQYF
TRBV19,TRBD1,many,TRBJ2-3,TGTGCCAGTACCCCGAGACTCGGGACAGGGAGCACAGATACGCAGTATTTT,CASTPRLGTGSTDTQYF
TRBV6-5,TRBD1,few,TRBJ2-7,TGTGCCAGCACCGCCGGGACAGGGGACAGCTCCTACGAGCAGTACTTC,CASTAGTGDSSYEQYF
TRBV12-5,.,many,TRBJ1-2,TGTGCTAGTGGTTTTACAGGTCCCTATGGCTACACCTTC,CASGFTGPYGYTF
TRBV12-3/TRBV12-4,TRBD1,many,TRBJ1-1,TGTGCCAGCGGACAGGGGAACACTGAAGCTTTCTTT,CASGQGNTEAFF
TRBV6-5,.,few,TRBJ1-6,TGTGCCAGCAGTTCCTCTCTACCCGACTCCTATAATTCACCCCTCCACTTT,CASSSSLPDSYNSPLHF
TRBV2,.,many,TRBJ2-3,TGTGCCAGCAGTGTCCCTATTCATGCGGCAGATACGCAGTATTTT,CASSVPIHAADTQYF
TRBV7-2,.,few,TRBJ1-2,TGTGCCAGCAGCTACAGACAGAGCTCGTATGGCTACACCTTC,CASSYRQSSYGYTF
TRBV7-9,.,many,TRBJ2-1,TGTGCCAGCAGCTTGGCGGGGCGCTCCTACAATGAGCAGTTCTTC,CASSLAGRSYNEQFF